The 6 T cell receptor beta chains below were found in one sample sequenced in a study of cytomegalovirus exposure and HLA in healthy donors. In the PCR, 60 Vbeta and 13 Jbeta primers were used. Profiling relied on immunoSEQ multiplex PCR, and the TCRdb table lists in-frame clones only, not all of them. Of 110,000 or so clones in the sample, approximately 86% were seen once. Specimen: PBMCs. These receptors came from a man between 18 and 35 years old in good health and CMV-seronegative.

This sequence joins TRBV30 and TRBJ2-1; 14 bases agree with TRBD2. The CDR3 has 17 residues. The V segment lost 4 bases and the J segment 6 bases; nucleotides outside the gene matches: 11. The germline V gene encodes CDR1 GTSNPN and CDR2 SVGIG (reference sequence). The CDR3 spells CAWTLGTSGSRGNEQFF. The CDR3 DNA sequence: TGTGCCTGGACCCTCGGGACTAGCGGGAGTCGGGGCAATGAGCAGTTCTTC.

V is TRBV7-2 and J is TRBJ2-3; 7 bases fit TRBD1. V trimming: 6 bases; J trimming: 2 bases; junction bases outside the gene matches: 5. CDR1 is SGHTA, CDR2 FQGNSA, per germline. This CDR3 region has 14 residues. The DNA for the CDR3 is TGTGCCAGCAGTTTTACAGGGGACACAGATACGCAGTATTTT. Translated, it gives CASSFTGDTDTQYF.

This chain joins TRBV4-3 and TRBJ2-1; TRBD1 is a possible D gene (6 bases). The germline V gene has CDR1 LGHNA and CDR2 YSLEER. Deletions cut 3 bases from V and 5 bases from J, with 14 bases between. This CDR3 spans 15 amino acids. DNA of the CDR3: TGCGCCAGCAGCCATATAATACAGGGCGACAATGAGCAGTTCTTC. Its protein is CASSHIIQGDNEQFF.

About this clone: Other nucleotide sequences in the sample specify the same CDR3. The genes are TRBV7-9 and TRBJ2-1; TRBD2 agrees at 13 bases. The V gene's germline CDR1 is SEHNR and CDR2 FQNEAQ (reference sequence). The V and J ends lost 1 base and 2 bases, in that order; junction bases with no gene match: 2. This CDR3 is 17 amino acids long. The CDR3, as DNA: TGTGCCAGCAGCTTAGGCGGACTAGCGGGAGCCTACAATGAGCAGTTCTTC. It codes for CASSLGGLAGAYNEQFF.

The chain recombines TRBV18 with TRBJ2-7, with TRBD2 identical over 8 bases. Germline lookup yields CDR1 KGHSH and CDR2 LQKENI. Losses at the gene ends were 0 bases for V and 4 bases for J; bases not matched to a gene: 5. The CDR3 spans 15 residues. The CDR3 DNA reads as TGTGCCAGCTCACCACCAAGCGGGAGTCATTACGAGCAGTACTTC. This sequence encodes CASSPPSGSHYEQYF.

This clone was counted once. The chain has TRBV28 and TRBJ2-5, with 7 nucleotides matching TRBD2. CDR1 MDHEN and CDR2 SYDVKM come from the germline V gene. The CDR3 consists of 13 residues. Trimming cost V 7 bases and J 3 bases; bases outside gene matches: 5. CDR3 residues: CASTSGFEETQYF. The CDR3 nucleotides read TGTGCCAGCACTAGCGGATTCGAAGAGACCCAGTACTTC. Drawing the rest from reference TRBV28 and TRBJ2-5, the complete variable domain is DVKVTQSSRYLVKRTGEKVFLECVQDMDHENMFWYRQDPGLGLRLIYFSYDVKMKEKGDIPEGYSVSREKKERFSLILESASTNQTSMYLCASTSGFEETQYFGPGTRLLVL.